This entry lists 21 T cell receptor beta chains sequenced from one sample in a study of PD-L1 blockade in urothelial cancer (TCRdb year 2017). The meaning of the sample's time point label: pretreatment peripheral blood. Library generation was performed with the immunoSEQ multiplex PCR assay. TCRdb holds this immuneACCESS table with in-frame rearrangements only. Some clones are missing; in checked studies, unresolved V genes explain under half, and the rest has no known cause. This sample lists 60,000 or so clones; 81% were detected once. The top ten clonotypes cover around 3.2% of the sample. The sequences come from PBMCs, collected around atezolizumab (anti-PD-L1) treatment. The receptors were sampled from a man between 65 and 80 years old with urothelial cancer.

There are a few counts of this clone. This chain links TRBV7-9 with TRBJ1-1; 8 nucleotides line up with TRBD1. The J segment lost 6 bases and the V segment lost 5 bases, leaving 5 bases of the junction unmatched. Germline V gene data show CDR1 as SEHNR and CDR2 as FQNEAQ (reference sequence). The CDR3 loop spans 13 amino acids. The CDR3 loop is CASSPQGDAEAFF. The CDR3 DNA reads TGTGCCAGCAGCCCACAGGGGGACGCTGAAGCTTTCTTT.

The CDR3 sequence: CAWRGTGVSRAFF. The CDR3 DNA is TGTGCCTGGAGGGGGACAGGGGTTTCTCGGGCTTTCTTT. The V gene is TRBV30, the J gene TRBJ1-1, with TRBD1 matching 10 bases. There are 13 residues in the CDR3. The germline V gene encodes CDR1 GTSNPN and CDR2 SVGIG (reference sequence). After removal of 3 bases from V and 11 bases from J, the junction contained 9 bases not matched to a gene.

The chain has TRBV19 and TRBJ1-4; tentative D call: TRBD1 (6 bases). Trimming removed 7 bases at V and 0 bases at J, with 9 bases between. This CDR3 region has 14 residues. From germline, CDR1 is LNHDA and CDR2 SQIVND (reference sequence). Written as DNA, the CDR3 is TGTGCCAGTACGAGGACAGCAACTAATGAAAAACTGTTTTTT. Residues: CASTRTATNEKLFF. Supplemented by reference TRBV19 and TRBJ1-4, the full variable domain reads DGGITQSPKYLFRKEGQNVTLSCEQNLNHDAMYWYRQDPGQGLRLIYYSQIVNDFQKGDIAEGYSVSREKKESFPLTVTSAQKNPTAFYLCASTRTATNEKLFFGSGTQLSVL.

This chain joins TRBV5-1 and TRBJ2-7; 13 bases are a match to TRBD2. With V trimmed by 4 bases and J by 2 bases, 6 bases remained unmatched. The germline V gene has CDR1 SGHRS and CDR2 YFSETQ. CDR3 length: 16 residues. The CDR3 loop reads CASSPGLAGFTYEQYF. The CDR3 nucleotides read TGCGCCAGCAGCCCGGGACTAGCGGGGTTTACCTACGAGCAGTACTTC.

This rearrangement joins TRBV5-4 to TRBJ1-2; no clear D. Trimming stripped 3 bases from V and 2 bases from J, with 14 bases between. Germline-derived CDR1 and CDR2 are SGHNT and YYREEE (reference sequence). The CDR3 has 15 residues. CDR3 residues: CASSSRESSNYGYTF. CDR3 in DNA: TGTGCCAGCAGCTCCCGGGAGAGCTCGAACTATGGCTACACCTTC.

The CDR3 sequence: CASSLMIQAGGYYNEQFF. CDR3 DNA: TGTGCCAGCAGCTTGATGATTCAAGCGGGAGGGTACTACAATGAGCAGTTCTTC. The chain has TRBV5-4 and TRBJ2-1; 10 bases are shared with TRBD2. J lost 3 bases, V lost 1 base, and 10 bases had no gene match. The CDR3 extends over 18 amino acids. The germline V gene encodes CDR1 SGHNT and CDR2 YYREEE (reference sequence).

The V gene is TRBV19, the J gene TRBJ2-7; the D gene is possibly TRBD2 (7 bases). Per the germline V gene, CDR1 is LNHDA and CDR2 is SQIVND (reference sequence). This CDR3 spans 15 amino acids. The ends were cut back, 1 base at V and 2 bases at J, with 12 bases in the middle. The CDR3 DNA is TGTGCCAGTAGTATAGCTCGGGGGGCTCCCTACGAGCAGTACTTC. Encoded protein: CASSIARGAPYEQYF.

The chain employs TRBV6-1 and TRBJ2-3; no firm D call. Germline CDR1 MNHNS, CDR2 SASEGT. Trimming left V 2 bases short and J 6 bases short, with 9 bases between. This CDR3 has 13 residues. CDR3 residues: CASSENERDTQYF. The DNA for the CDR3 is TGTGCCAGCAGTGAAAATGAACGGGATACGCAGTATTTT.

The rearrangement joins TRBV11-2 to TRBJ2-2; D uncertain. This CDR3 has 13 amino acids. The germline CDR1 and CDR2 sequences are SGHAT and FQNNGV. Trimming pared 1 base from V and 5 bases from J, leaving 5 bases between. In nucleotides, the CDR3 is TGTGCCAGCAGCTTAGTTTCGACCGGGGAGCTGTTTTTT. Its protein product is CASSLVSTGELFF.

The chain recombines TRBV12-5 with TRBJ2-5; TRBD2 matches 11 bases. The CDR3 length is 20 residues. With V trimmed by 6 bases and J by 1 base, 19 bases remained unmatched. Germline V CDR1 and CDR2: LGHNT, FRNRAP. The CDR3: CASGKTRLAGNTDLQETQYF. DNA of the CDR3: TGTGCTAGTGGCAAGACTCGACTAGCGGGGAATACCGACCTCCAAGAGACCCAGTACTTC.

The chain combines TRBV10-3 with TRBJ2-4; either TRBD1 or TRBD2 may fit D (7 bases each). This CDR3 contains 16 residues. Germline lookup yields CDR1 ENHRY and CDR2 SYGVKD. V shed 6 bases and J shed 0 bases, with 15 bases lying between them. The CDR3 loop reads CAISERDRLAKNIQYF. DNA of the CDR3: TGTGCCATCAGCGAGCGGGACAGACTAGCCAAAAACATTCAGTACTTC.

The chain carries TRBV7-9 and TRBJ2-5; D ambiguous. Germline CDR1 SEHNR, CDR2 FQNEAQ (reference sequence). CDR3 length: 14 amino acids. V lost 5 bases to trimming and J lost 2 bases, with 12 bases between them. CDR3 bases: TGTGCCAGCAGCCCTCGGGTATGGCAAGAGACCCAGTACTTC. The encoded protein is CASSPRVWQETQYF.

DNA for the CDR3: TGCGCCAGCAGCGCCATTTTAAAGGGGCTTGGACAGTTCTTC. Translation: CASSAILKGLGQFF. The J gene is TRBJ2-1, the V gene TRBV4-1, with D possibly matching TRBD1 (5 bases). The germline V gene encodes CDR1 MGHRA and CDR2 YSYEKL. This CDR3 spans 14 amino acids. V was cut by 5 bases and J by 13 bases, with 21 bases left in between.

This rearrangement joins TRBV19 to TRBJ2-1; TRBD2 matches at 13 bases. Per the germline V gene, CDR1 is LNHDA and CDR2 is SQIVND (reference sequence). This CDR3 has 18 amino acids. Losses at the gene ends were 5 bases for V and 0 bases for J; bases not matched to a gene: 7. The CDR3 DNA reads as TGTGCCAGTAGTTCCGGGACTAGCGGGACCGTCTCCTACAATGAGCAGTTCTTC. This translates into CASSSGTSGTVSYNEQFF.

The chain carries TRBV5-1 and TRBJ1-4; unclear D gene. V lost 3 bases, J lost 8 bases, and 8 bases lay in between. CDR3 length equals 12 residues. Germline V gene sequence: CDR1 SGHRS, CDR2 YFSETQ. CDR3 nucleotides: TGCGCCAGCAGCTCCGACGGGGAAAAACTGTTTTTT. The encoded protein is CASSSDGEKLFF.

The chain combines TRBV5-1 with TRBJ2-1; D may be TRBD2 (6 bases). Trimming shortened V by 0 bases and J by 10 bases, and 17 bases separated the two germline ends. CDR1 and CDR2 from the germline V gene are SGHRS and YFSETQ. The CDR3 is 15 residues long. Written as DNA, the CDR3 is TGCGCCAGCAGCTTGGCTAGCGCGGGGTTCGGGGAGCAGTTCTTC. Protein sequence: CASSLASAGFGEQFF.

The CDR3 nucleotides read TGCGCCAGCGCTTCAGCGGGAGGCACAGGCGGGGAGCTGTTTTTT. Its translation: CASASAGGTGGELFF. The rearrangement links TRBV5-1 to TRBJ2-2; TRBD2 agrees at 9 bases. V lost 7 bases, J lost 7 bases, and 11 bases stayed unmatched. This CDR3 contains 15 residues. In germline, CDR1 is SGHRS, CDR2 YFSETQ.

The rearrangement joins TRBV5-6 to TRBJ1-4; tentative D call: TRBD1 (5 bases). V lost 1 base to trimming and J lost 5 bases, with 12 bases between them. The CDR3 is 15 residues long. In germline, CDR1 is SGHDT, CDR2 YYEEEE. The CDR3 sequence is CASSLYPGPNEKLFF. The CDR3 coding sequence is TGTGCCAGCAGCTTGTATCCAGGGCCAAATGAAAAACTGTTTTTT.

The chain couples TRBV5-3 to TRBJ2-7, with a weak D call TRBD1 (5 bases). TRBV5-3 falls under the ORF class, with uncertain function. The CDR3 length is 12 residues. With 5 bases removed from V and 4 bases from J, the gap between germline ends came to 10 bases. CDR3 sequence (DNA): TGTGCCAGAAGTTACAGGCGTTACGAGCAGTACTTC. Residues: CARSYRRYEQYF.

The rearrangement links TRBV28 to TRBJ2-7, with D tentatively TRBD2 (6 bases). The CDR3 length is 15 residues. CDR1 and CDR2 from the germline V gene are MDHEN and SYDVKM. Trimming pared 1 base from V and 7 bases from J, leaving 17 bases between. In DNA, the CDR3 is TGTGCCAGCAGTTTATTCGGGGGAGAGGCTCGAGAGCAGTACTTC. Its protein product is CASSLFGGEAREQYF.

The chain is built from TRBV6-1 and TRBJ2-3; no clear D gene. V was shortened by 10 bases and J by 0 bases, with 14 bases between the two germline ends. CDR3 length: 14 amino acids. The germline gives CDR1 MNHNS, CDR2 SASEGT. This CDR3 reads CATRRWSSTDTQYF. The CDR3 region has the DNA TGTGCCACAAGGAGATGGTCTAGCACAGATACGCAGTATTTT.